This T cell receptor (beta chain) was sequenced for a study of brain T cells in children with intractable seizures. Study-wide results and limits: Pre-surgery blood may have been undersampled, hiding some clones. Viral specificity was inferred only from CDR3 similarity; HCMV serostatus was unknown.

This CDR3 has 14 residues. CDR1 and CDR2 (germline): MNHEY, SMNVEV (reference sequence). Between the trimmed V and J ends, which lost 3 bases and 0 bases, there was a span of 9 bases. Profiling relied on immunoSEQ multiplex PCR, and the TCRdb table lists in-frame clones only, not all of them. Of about 350,000 clones listed, 93% are singletons. Regarding this clone: Its antigen is unidentified.

The time point denotes: blood from clinic visit 5 months post-surgery; TSC patient then seizure free. The sequenced cases were selected for having the highest brain T cell transcript signatures. The gene calls are TRBV27 and TRBJ2-7; tentative D call: TRBD2 (6 bases). The sequence was obtained from a boy in the first two years of life with tuberous sclerosis and intractable seizures. Sequenced material: peripheral blood, taken about 5 months after surgery. The CDR3 protein is CASSLLAHSYEQYF. In DNA form, the CDR3 reads TGTGCCAGCAGTTTGCTAGCGCACTCCTACGAGCAGTACTTC.